This T cell receptor beta chain was profiled in a study of blood T cell repertoires in COVID-19. Study at large: COVID-19 samples from acute and convalescent phases originated in the United States, Italy and Spain. From T cells, B-cell-depleted T cells, or PBMCs came the material, which was cDNA or gDNA.

CDR1 is SGDLS, CDR2 YYNGEE, per germline. The CDR3 is 16 amino acids. The V and J ends lost 3 bases and 5 bases, in that order; junction bases with no gene match: 10. This clone was counted a single time. The authors' processing: The assay estimated nucleated cells by amplifying reference gene primers. The data were produced by immunoSEQ multiplex PCR, yet TCRdb's version contains in-frame clones alone and is incomplete. That table supplies the V and J calls and clone size; D and trimming were determined from the DNA. The sample holds some 150,000 clones, more than 75% seen once. This clonotype was obtained from a man in his 70s with acute or convalescent COVID-19. Sequenced: peripheral blood. V usage is TRBV9 and J usage is TRBJ2-1; 8 bases map to TRBD2. The CDR3, as DNA: TGTGCCAGCAGCGCCGGAATCGGCGGGGGGCACAATGAGCAGTTCTTC. It specifies CASSAGIGGGHNEQFF.